The clone carrying this TCR beta chain has a handful of counts. Its antigen is not known. This record belongs to a study of regulatory T cells in long-lasting Graves disease. Study-level results: TRBV28, TRBJ1-2 and TRBJ2-5 emerged as the favored segments in persistent disease.

Looked up from germline, CDR1 is MDHEN and CDR2 is SYDVKM. The CDR3 consists of 16 residues. Deletions cut 4 bases from V and 0 bases from J, with 13 bases between. Time point denoted: newly diagnosed GD, antithyroid drugs for less than 3 months. Extracted PBMC RNA gave rise to the TCR library. Construction of TCR beta libraries relied on iRepertoire HTBI primers and on Arm-PCR targeting CDR3 regions. Methods used by the authors: Sequenced samples collectively carried under 75 TRBV and roughly 15 TRBJ segments. TCRdb itself ran the multiplex PCR reads through MiXCR, one entry per CDR3 protein. TCRdb, rather than the study authors, made the V and J calls. The sample holds 200,000 to 250,000 distinct CDR3 sequences, roughly a fifth seen once. These data also formed part of another study, on T cells in Graves' hyperthyroidism and ophthalmopathy. From that study: Most thyroid clonotypes with frequency above 0.001 were detected in blood.

The TCR comes from a woman under 40 with Graves disease. This chain joins TRBV28 and TRBJ1-3, with a weak D call TRBD1 (5 bases). This specimen was peripheral blood mononuclear cells (PBMCs), taken at new diagnosis, from a patient treated with antithyroid drugs. The CDR3 DNA reads TGTGCCAGCAGTTCACAGGCGACCAACTCTGGAAACACCATATATTTT. Residues: CASSSQATNSGNTIYF.